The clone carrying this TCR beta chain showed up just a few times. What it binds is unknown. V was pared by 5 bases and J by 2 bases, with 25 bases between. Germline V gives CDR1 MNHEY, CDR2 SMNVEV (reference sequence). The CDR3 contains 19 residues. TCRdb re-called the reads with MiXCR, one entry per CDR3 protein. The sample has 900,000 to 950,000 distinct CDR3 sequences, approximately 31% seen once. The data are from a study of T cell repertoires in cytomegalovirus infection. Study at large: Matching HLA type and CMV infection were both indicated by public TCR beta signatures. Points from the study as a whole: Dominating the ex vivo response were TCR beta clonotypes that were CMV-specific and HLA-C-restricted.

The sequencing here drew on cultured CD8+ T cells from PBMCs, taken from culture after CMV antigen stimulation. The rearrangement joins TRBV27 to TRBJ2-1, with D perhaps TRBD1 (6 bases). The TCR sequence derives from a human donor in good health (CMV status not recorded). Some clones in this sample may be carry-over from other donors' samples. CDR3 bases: TGTGCCAGCAGTCCCCGAGCTTCAGGGGCCCTACTTACCTACAATGAGCAGTTCTTC. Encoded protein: CASSPRASGALLTYNEQFF.